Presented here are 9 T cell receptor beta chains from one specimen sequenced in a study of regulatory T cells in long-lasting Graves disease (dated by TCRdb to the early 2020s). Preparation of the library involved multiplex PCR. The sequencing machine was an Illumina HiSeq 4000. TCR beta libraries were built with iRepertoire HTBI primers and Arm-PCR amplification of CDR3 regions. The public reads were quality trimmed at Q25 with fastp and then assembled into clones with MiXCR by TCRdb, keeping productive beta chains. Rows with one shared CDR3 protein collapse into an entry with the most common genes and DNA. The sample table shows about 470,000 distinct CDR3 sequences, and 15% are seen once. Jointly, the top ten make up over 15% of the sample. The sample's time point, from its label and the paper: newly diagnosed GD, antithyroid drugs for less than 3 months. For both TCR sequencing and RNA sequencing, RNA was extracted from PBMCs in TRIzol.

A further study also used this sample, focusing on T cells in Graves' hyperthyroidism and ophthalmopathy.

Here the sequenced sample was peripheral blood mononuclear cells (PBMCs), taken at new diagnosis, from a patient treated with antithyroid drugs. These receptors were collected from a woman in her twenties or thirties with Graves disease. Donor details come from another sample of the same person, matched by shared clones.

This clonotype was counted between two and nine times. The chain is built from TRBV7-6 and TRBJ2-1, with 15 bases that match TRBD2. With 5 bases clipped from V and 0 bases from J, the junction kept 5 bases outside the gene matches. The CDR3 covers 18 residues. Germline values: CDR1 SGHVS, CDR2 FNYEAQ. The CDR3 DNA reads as TGTGCCAGCAGCACCGGGACTAGCGGGAGGCGCTCCTACAATGAGCAGTTCTTC. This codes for CASSTGTSGRRSYNEQFF. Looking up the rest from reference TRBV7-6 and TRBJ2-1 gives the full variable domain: GAGVSQSPRYKVTKRGQDVALRCDPISGHVSLYWYRQALGQGPEFLTYFNYEAQQDKSGLPNDRFSAERPEGSISTLTIQRTEQRDSAMYRCASSTGTSGRRSYNEQFFGPGTRLTVL.

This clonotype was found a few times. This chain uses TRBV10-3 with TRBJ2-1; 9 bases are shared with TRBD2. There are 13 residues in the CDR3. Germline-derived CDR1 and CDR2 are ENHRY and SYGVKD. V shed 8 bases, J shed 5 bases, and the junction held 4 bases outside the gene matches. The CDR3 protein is CAIAGGPNNEQFF. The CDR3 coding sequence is TGTGCCATCGCGGGAGGGCCTAACAATGAGCAGTTCTTC.

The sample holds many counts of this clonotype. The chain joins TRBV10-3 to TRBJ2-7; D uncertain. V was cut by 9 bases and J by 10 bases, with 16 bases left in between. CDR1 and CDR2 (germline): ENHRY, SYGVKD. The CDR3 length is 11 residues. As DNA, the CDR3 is TGTGCCATTGGGTCACCCGGGCTCCAGTACTTC. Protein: CAIGSPGLQYF.

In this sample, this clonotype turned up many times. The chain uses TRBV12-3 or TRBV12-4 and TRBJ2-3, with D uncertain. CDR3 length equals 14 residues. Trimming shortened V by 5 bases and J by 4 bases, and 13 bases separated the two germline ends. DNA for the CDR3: TGTGCCAGCAGTCCCCCCCAGCTGGCAGATACGCAGTATTTT. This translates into CASSPPQLADTQYF.

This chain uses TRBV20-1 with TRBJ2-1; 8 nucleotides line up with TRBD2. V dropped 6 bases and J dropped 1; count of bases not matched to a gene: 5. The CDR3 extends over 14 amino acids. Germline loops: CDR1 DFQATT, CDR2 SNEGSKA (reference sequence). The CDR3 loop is CSALIAGSYNEQFF. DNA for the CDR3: TGCAGTGCCCTTATAGCGGGATCCTACAATGAGCAGTTCTTC.

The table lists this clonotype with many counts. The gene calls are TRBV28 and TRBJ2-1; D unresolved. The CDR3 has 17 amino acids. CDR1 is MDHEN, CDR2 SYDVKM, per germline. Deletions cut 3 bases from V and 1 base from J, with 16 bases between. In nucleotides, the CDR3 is TGTGCCAGCAGTTTTCCGGGTAGCTCGGGTTCCTACAATGAGCAGTTCTTC. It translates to CASSFPGSSGSYNEQFF.

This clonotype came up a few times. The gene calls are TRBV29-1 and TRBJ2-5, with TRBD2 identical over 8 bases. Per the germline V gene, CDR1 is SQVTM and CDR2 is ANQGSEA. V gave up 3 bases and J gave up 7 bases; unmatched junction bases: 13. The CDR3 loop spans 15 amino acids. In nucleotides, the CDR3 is TGCAGCGTTGATAGTCAACGGGAGGGGAGGGGGACCCAGTACTTC. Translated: CSVDSQREGRGTQYF.

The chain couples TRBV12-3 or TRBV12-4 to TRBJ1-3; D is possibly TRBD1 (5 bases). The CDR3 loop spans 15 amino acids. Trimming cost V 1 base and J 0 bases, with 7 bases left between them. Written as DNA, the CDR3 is TGTGCCAGCAGTTTAGAGGGGAACTCTGGAAACACCATATATTTT. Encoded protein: CASSLEGNSGNTIYF.

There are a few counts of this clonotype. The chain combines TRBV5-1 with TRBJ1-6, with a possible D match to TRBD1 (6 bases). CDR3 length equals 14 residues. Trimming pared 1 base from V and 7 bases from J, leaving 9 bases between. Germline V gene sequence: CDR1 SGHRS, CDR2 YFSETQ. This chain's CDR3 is CASSLLGANSPLHF. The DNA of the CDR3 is TGCGCCAGCAGCTTGCTGGGGGCAAATTCACCCCTCCACTTT.